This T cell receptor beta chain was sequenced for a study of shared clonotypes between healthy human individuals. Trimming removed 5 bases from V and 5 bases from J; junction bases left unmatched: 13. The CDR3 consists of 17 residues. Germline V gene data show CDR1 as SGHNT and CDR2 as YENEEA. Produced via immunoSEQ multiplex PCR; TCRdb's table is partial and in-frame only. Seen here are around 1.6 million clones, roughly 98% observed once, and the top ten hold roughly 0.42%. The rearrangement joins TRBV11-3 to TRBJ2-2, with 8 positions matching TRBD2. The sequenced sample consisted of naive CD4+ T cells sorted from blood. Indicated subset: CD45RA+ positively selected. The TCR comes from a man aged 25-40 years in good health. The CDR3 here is CASSPWSGSDATGELFF. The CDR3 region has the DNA TGTGCCAGCAGCCCGTGGAGCGGGAGTGATGCGACCGGGGAGCTGTTTTTT. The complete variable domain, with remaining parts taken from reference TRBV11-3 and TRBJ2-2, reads EAGVVQSPRYKIIEKKQPVAFWCNPISGHNTLYWYLQNLGQGPELLIRYENEEAVDDSQLPKDRFSAERLKGVDSTLKIQPAELGDSAVYLCASSPWSGSDATGELFFGEGSRLTVL.